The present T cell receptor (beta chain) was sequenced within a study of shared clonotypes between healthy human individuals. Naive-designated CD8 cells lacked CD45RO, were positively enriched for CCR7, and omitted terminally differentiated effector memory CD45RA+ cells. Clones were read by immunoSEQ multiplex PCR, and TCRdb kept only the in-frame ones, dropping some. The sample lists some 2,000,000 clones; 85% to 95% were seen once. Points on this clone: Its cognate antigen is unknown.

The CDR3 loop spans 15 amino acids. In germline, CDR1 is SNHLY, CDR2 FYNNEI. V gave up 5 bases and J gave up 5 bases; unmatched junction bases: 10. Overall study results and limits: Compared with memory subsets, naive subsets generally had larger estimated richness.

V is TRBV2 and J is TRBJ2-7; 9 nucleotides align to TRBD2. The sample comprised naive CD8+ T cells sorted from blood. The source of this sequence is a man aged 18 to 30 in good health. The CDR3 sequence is CASSLSSGVIDEQYF. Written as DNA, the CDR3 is TGTGCCAGCAGTTTATCTAGCGGGGTGATAGACGAGCAGTACTTC.